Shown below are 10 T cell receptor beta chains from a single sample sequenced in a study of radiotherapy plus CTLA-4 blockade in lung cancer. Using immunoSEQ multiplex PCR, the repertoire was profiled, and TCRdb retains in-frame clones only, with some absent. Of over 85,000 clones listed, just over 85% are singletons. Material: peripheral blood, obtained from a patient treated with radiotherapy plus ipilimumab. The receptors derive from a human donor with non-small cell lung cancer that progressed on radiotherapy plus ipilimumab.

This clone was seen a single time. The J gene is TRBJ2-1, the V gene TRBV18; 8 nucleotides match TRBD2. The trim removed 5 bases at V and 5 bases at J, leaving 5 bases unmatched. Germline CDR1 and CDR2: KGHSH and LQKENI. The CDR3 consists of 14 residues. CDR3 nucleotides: TGTGCCAGCTCATCAACTAGCGGTGACAATGAGCAGTTCTTC. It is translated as CASSSTSGDNEQFF.

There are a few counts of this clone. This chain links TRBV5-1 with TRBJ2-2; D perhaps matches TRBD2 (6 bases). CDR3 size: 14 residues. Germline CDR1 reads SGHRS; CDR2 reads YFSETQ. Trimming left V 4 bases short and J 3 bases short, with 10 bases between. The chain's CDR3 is CASSTGGDTGELFF. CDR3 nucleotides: TGCGCCAGCAGCACCGGGGGAGACACCGGGGAGCTGTTTTTT.

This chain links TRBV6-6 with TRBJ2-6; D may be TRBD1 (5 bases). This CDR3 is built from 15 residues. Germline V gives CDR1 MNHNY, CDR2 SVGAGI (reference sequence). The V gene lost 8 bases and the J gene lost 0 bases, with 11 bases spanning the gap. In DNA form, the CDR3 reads TGTGCCAGCCACGACAGTAGCTCTGGGGCCAACGTCCTGACTTTC. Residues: CASHDSSSGANVLTF.

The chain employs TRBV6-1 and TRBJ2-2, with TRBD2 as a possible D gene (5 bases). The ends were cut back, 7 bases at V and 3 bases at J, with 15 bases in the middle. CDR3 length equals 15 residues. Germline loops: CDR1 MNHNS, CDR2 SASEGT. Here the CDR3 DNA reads TGTGCCAGCACCTACGGACTGGCAGACACCGGGGAGCTGTTTTTT. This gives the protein CASTYGLADTGELFF.

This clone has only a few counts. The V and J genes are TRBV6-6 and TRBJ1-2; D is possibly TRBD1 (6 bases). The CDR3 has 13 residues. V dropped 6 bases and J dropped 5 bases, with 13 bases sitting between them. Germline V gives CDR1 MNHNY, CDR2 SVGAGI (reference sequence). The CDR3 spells CASSPGQLYGYTF. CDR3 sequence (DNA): TGTGCCAGCAGCCCTGGACAGTTGTATGGCTACACCTTC.

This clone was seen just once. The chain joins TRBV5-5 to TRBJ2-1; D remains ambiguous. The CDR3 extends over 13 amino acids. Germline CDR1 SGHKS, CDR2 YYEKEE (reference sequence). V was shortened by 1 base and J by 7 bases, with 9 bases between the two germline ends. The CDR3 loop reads CASSLLVSNEQFF. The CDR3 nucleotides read TGTGCCAGCAGCTTGCTGGTCTCTAATGAGCAGTTCTTC.

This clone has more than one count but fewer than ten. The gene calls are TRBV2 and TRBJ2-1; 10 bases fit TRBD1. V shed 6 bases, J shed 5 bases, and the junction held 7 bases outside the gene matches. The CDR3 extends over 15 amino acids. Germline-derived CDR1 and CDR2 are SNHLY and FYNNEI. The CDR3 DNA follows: TGTGCCAGCAGCGCGGACAGGGGGGACAACAATGAGCAGTTCTTC. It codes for CASSADRGDNNEQFF. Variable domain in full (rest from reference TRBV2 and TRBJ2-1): EPEVTQTPSHQVTQMGQEVILRCVPISNHLYFYWYRQILGQKVEFLVSFYNNEISEKSEIFDDQFSVERPDGSNFTLKIRSTKLEDSAMYFCASSADRGDNNEQFFGPGTRLTVL.

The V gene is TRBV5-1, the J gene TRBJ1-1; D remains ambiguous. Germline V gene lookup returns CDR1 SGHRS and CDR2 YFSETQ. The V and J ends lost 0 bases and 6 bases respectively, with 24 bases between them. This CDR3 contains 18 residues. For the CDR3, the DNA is TGCGCCAGCAGCTTGGGGCTATATCCCGGGTCCCTAGGGCCTGAAGCTTTCTTT. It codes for CASSLGLYPGSLGPEAFF. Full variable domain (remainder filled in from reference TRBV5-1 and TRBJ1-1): KAGVTQTPRYLIKTRGQQVTLSCSPISGHRSVSWYQQTPGQGLQFLFEYFSETQRNKGNFPGRFSGRQFSNSRSEMNVSTLELGDSALYLCASSLGLYPGSLGPEAFFGQGTRLTVV.

CDR3 sequence: CASKGPRHGYTF. The CDR3 region has the DNA TGTGCCAGCAAAGGGCCGCGTCATGGCTACACCTTC. The V and J genes are TRBV6-5 and TRBJ1-2; D unclear. Trimming removed 7 bases from V and 6 bases from J, with 12 bases in between. The CDR3 has 12 residues. Germline values: CDR1 MNHEY, CDR2 SVGAGI.

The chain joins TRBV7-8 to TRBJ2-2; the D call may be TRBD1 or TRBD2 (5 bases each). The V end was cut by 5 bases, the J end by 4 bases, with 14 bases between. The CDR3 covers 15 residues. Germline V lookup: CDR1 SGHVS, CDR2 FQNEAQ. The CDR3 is CASSVGEGPTGELFF. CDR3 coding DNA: TGTGCCAGCAGCGTGGGTGAGGGGCCCACCGGGGAGCTGTTTTTT. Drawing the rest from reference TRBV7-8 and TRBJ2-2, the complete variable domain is GAGVSQSPRYKVAKRGQDVALRCDPISGHVSLFWYQQALGQGPEFLTYFQNEAQLDKSGLPSDRFFAERPEGSVSTLKIQRTQQEDSAVYLCASSVGEGPTGELFFGEGSRLTVL.